At least ten counts were recorded for the clone carrying this TCR beta chain. Its target is not known. These data are taken from a study of regulatory T cells in long-lasting Graves disease. Overall study results and limits: Relative to newly diagnosed Graves' patients, persistent ones had lower TCR diversity. Among samples with persistent disease, TRBV28, TRBJ1-2 and TRBJ2-5 were favored.

Specified time point: persistent/refractory GD, antithyroid drugs over 5 years with positive TRAb. RNA isolated from PBMCs was used to make the TCR library. Patients were enrolled at an endocrinology department in Xi'an, China. With EDTA tubes as the receptacles, about 8.1 milliliters of peripheral blood were drawn. Trimming took off 2 bases at V and 6 bases at J, with 10 bases between the two ends. CDR3 size: 13 residues. CDR3 regions were amplified by Arm-PCR using iRepertoire HTBI primers to build TCR beta libraries. TCRdb recomputed calls from the multiplex PCR reads with MiXCR, one row per CDR3 protein. The top ten clones hold 25% to 35% of a sample with more than 300,000 distinct CDR3 sequences, around 19% of them seen once.

The sample in question was peripheral blood mononuclear cells (PBMCs), obtained when the disease was refractory, from a patient treated with antithyroid drugs. V usage is TRBV12-3 or TRBV12-4 and J usage is TRBJ1-2; D is perhaps TRBD1 (6 bases). The TCR originated in a female donor with Graves disease. CDR3: CASSLSGANGYTF. The CDR3 DNA sequence: TGTGCCAGCAGTTTATCGGGGGCTAATGGCTACACCTTC.